These T cell receptor beta chains were read from a single sample in a study of T cell repertoires in cytomegalovirus infection. Antigens of these TCRs are unknown. Using its own MiXCR run on the reads, TCRdb lists one record per CDR3 protein. The repertoire includes 750,000 to 900,000 distinct CDR3 sequences, 25% to 30% of them detected once, and about an eighth sits in the top ten. The sequences come from cultured CD8+ T cells from PBMCs, collected from culture after CMV antigen stimulation. These receptors were collected from a human donor in good health (CMV status not recorded). Some clones in this sample may be carry-over from other donors' samples. Each CDR3 is given with its conserved first and last residue. D genes are given only for firm matches. Expanded clones get a size class; other rows say once, few or many, or leave the size out.

>TRBV9|TRBD1|TRBJ2-2|-
TGTGCCAGCAGCGCAGGGGGCGCCGGCACCGGGGAGCTGTTTTTT
CASSAGGAGTGELFF
>TRBV4-3|-|TRBJ1-4|many
TGCGCCAGCAGCCAAGAATTACAGCGGACTAATGAAAAACTGTTTTTT
CASSQELQRTNEKLFF
>TRBV27|TRBD1|TRBJ1-2|few
TGTGCCAGCAGTTTCCGGACAGGGAACATATATGGCTACACCTTC
CASSFRTGNIYGYTF
>TRBV20-1|-|TRBJ2-1|-
TGCAGTGCTAGGGGCGTGGGAAACGTGGTAAATGAGCAGTTCTTC
CSARGVGNVVNEQFF
>TRBV7-9|-|TRBJ2-2|few
TGTGCCAGCAGCTGGTTTTCAGCGTTTGAGAACACCGGGGAGCTGTTTTTT
CASSWFSAFENTGELFF
>TRBV5-3|-|TRBJ2-5|few
TGTGCCAGCAACTACCCGGAAATGGGGGAAGAGACCCAGTACTTC
CASNYPEMGEETQYF
>TRBV2|-|TRBJ2-2|-
TGTGCCAGTCTACCCCGGGACTCCAACACCGGGGAGCTGTTTTTT
CASLPRDSNTGELFF
>TRBV27|-|TRBJ2-5|-
TGTGCCAGCAGTTTTGGAACCGTTGGTTCCGAGACCCAGTACTTC
CASSFGTVGSETQYF
>TRBV5-5|TRBD1|TRBJ2-7|few
TGTGCCAGCAGCTCGGACAGGGGGGTGATACGCTACGAGCAGTACTTC
CASSSDRGVIRYEQYF
>TRBV28|-|TRBJ1-4|-
TGTGCCAGCAGTCGCGATTCAACTAATGAAAAACTGTTTTTT
CASSRDSTNEKLFF
>TRBV5-4|-|TRBJ2-2|-
TGTGCCAGCGTACGCAACACCGGGGAGCTGTTTTTT
CASVRNTGELFF
>TRBV7-2|-|TRBJ1-5|many
TGTGCCAGCAGCTTGACAGGATCTTATAGCAATCAGCCCCAGCATTTT
CASSLTGSYSNQPQHF
>TRBV20-1|TRBD1|TRBJ1-2|-
TGCAGTGCTAGATTAACGGACAGGGCCATATATGGCTACACCTTC
CSARLTDRAIYGYTF
>TRBV28|TRBD1|TRBJ2-3|-
TGTGCCAGCAGCTCCGACAGGGTACGGCGCACAGATACGCAGTATTTT
CASSSDRVRRTDTQYF
>TRBV6-5|TRBD1|TRBJ1-2|-
TGTGCCAGCAGTTACTTTAGCCAGGGGGATGACTATGGCGGCTACACCTTC
CASSYFSQGDDYGGYTF
>TRBV7-9|-|TRBJ2-1|few
TGTGCCAGCAGCCGGTTGGGAGATGAGCAGTTCTTC
CASSRLGDEQFF
>TRBV11-2|-|TRBJ2-6|-
TGTGCCAGCAGCCTATCTGCAGGGGTTGGGGCCAACGTCCTGACTTTC
CASSLSAGVGANVLTF
>TRBV29-1|-|TRBJ1-4|few
TGCAGCGCTAACAGTGACGGGGATGAAAAACTGTTTTTT
CSANSDGDEKLFF
>TRBV2|TRBD1|TRBJ1-3|-
TGTGCCAGCAGTCATACAGGGGTGTCTGGAAACACCATATATTTT
CASSHTGVSGNTIYF
>TRBV24-1|-|TRBJ2-1|-
TGTGCCACCAGTGATTTGGTCAATGAGCAGTTCTTC
CATSDLVNEQFF
>TRBV7-9|TRBD1|TRBJ1-5|few
TGTGCCAGCACCCTTACAGGGGGCGGTCAGCCCCAGCATTTT
CASTLTGGGQPQHF
>TRBV27|-|TRBJ1-4|-
TGTGCCAGCAGTTTCGTCCCGGATTCTGCTGAAAAACTGTTTTTT
CASSFVPDSAEKLFF
>TRBV6-2/TRBV6-3|-|TRBJ2-7|many
TGTGCCAGCAGTTACGAGACAGGTTCCTACGAGCAGTACTTC
CASSYETGSYEQYF
>TRBV7-2|-|TRBJ2-4|many
TGTGCCAGCAGCTTAGGCCCCCTAGCCAAAAACATTCAGTACTTC
CASSLGPLAKNIQYF
>TRBV6-1|TRBD1|TRBJ1-4|-
TGTGCCAGCAGTGGCGGGACAGGGGCTGCTAATGAAAAACTGTTTTTT
CASSGGTGAANEKLFF
>TRBV19|-|TRBJ1-2|few
TGTGCCAGTAGTATTGGGGGCAGCCCTAACTATGGCTACACCTTC
CASSIGGSPNYGYTF
>TRBV10-3|TRBD1|TRBJ1-2|-
TGTGCCATCACTTCGGGACAGGGCTTCTATGGCTACACCTTC
CAITSGQGFYGYTF
>TRBV11-3|-|TRBJ2-3|-
TGTGCCAGCAGCCAAGGTGGACATTACACAGATACGCGGTATTTT
CASSQGGHYTDTRYF
>TRBV15|-|TRBJ2-1|-
TGTGCCACCAGCAGAGCACAGGGAAATGAGCAGTTCTTC
CATSRAQGNEQFF
>TRBV5-4|-|TRBJ1-2|-
TGTGCCAGCAGCTCCCCCACCCGTCTTAGGACCTATGGCTACACCTTC
CASSSPTRLRTYGYTF
>TRBV5-4|-|TRBJ1-1|-
TGTGCCAGCAGTTTGGGACGGACTACCCCGAACACTGAAGCTTTCTTT
CASSLGRTTPNTEAFF
>TRBV7-6|-|TRBJ2-5|-
TGTGCCAGCAGCCCTCGTTGGGGGAAAGGCCAAGAGACCCAGTACTTC
CASSPRWGKGQETQYF
>TRBV25-1|-|TRBJ1-2|once
TGTGCCAGCAGTGTCGGGACAACGGATGGCTACACCTTC
CASSVGTTDGYTF
>TRBV7-2|TRBD2|TRBJ2-3|many
TGTGCCAGCAGCACTAGACTAGCGGGGGCTACCACAGATACGCAGTATTTT
CASSTRLAGATTDTQYF
>TRBV10-2|-|TRBJ2-3|once
TGCGCCAGCAAGGAGGCTACAACCCGTCGTGATACGCAGTATTTT
CASKEATTRRDTQYF
>TRBV7-6|-|TRBJ2-5|-
TGTGCCAGCAGCTTAGTGAATGCAGAGACCCAGTACTTC
CASSLVNAETQYF
>TRBV11-2|TRBD2|TRBJ2-1|few
TGTGCCAGCAGCAGGACTAGCAATGAGCAGTTCTTC
CASSRTSNEQFF
>TRBV9|TRBD2|TRBJ2-3|-
TGTGCCAGCAGCGTATTCGGCGGGGGGCTGGCAGATACGCAGTATTTT
CASSVFGGGLADTQYF
>TRBV19|-|TRBJ1-5|-
TGTGCCAGTAGTATGGGGGTTGTCCGGGGTCGAGGGCAGCCCCAGCATTTT
CASSMGVVRGRGQPQHF
>TRBV7-6|-|TRBJ2-4|many
TGTGCCAGCACGCCATATGCGGGGACGTCAGACATTCAGTACTTC
CASTPYAGTSDIQYF
>TRBV7-9|TRBD1|TRBJ2-5|-
TGTGCCAGCAGCCTTGGACAGGGTCGGGGCCAAGAGACCCAGTACTTC
CASSLGQGRGQETQYF
>TRBV12-3/TRBV12-4|-|TRBJ2-1|few
TGTGCCAGCAGCCCCGGGGCCTTGGGCAATGAGCAGTTCTTC
CASSPGALGNEQFF
>TRBV7-8|TRBD2|TRBJ2-7|few
TGTGCCAGCAGCTTCGGGTATAGCGGGGGCAACGAGCAGTACTTC
CASSFGYSGGNEQYF
>TRBV10-3|-|TRBJ2-7|-
TGTGCCATCAGACACATCGACAGCTACGAGCAGTACTTC
CAIRHIDSYEQYF
>TRBV13|TRBD1|TRBJ1-1|few
TGTGCCAGCAGCCCCGGACAGGGGGCTATCATGAACACTGAAGCTTTCTTT
CASSPGQGAIMNTEAFF
>TRBV7-2|-|TRBJ2-3|-
TGTGCCAGCAGCCTGAATTGGGCCACAGATACGCAGTATTTT
CASSLNWATDTQYF
>TRBV7-6|-|TRBJ2-7|few
TGTGCCAGCAGCTTACTGAACTCCTACGAGCAGTACTTC
CASSLLNSYEQYF
>TRBV6-5|-|TRBJ2-4|many
TGTGCCAGCAGTTACCGCCAGGAACTAGCCAAAAACATTCAGTACTTC
CASSYRQELAKNIQYF
>TRBV9|-|TRBJ2-5|-
TGTGCCAGCAGCCCGGGTGGAGGATTTTCCCGAGAGACCCAGTACTTC
CASSPGGGFSRETQYF